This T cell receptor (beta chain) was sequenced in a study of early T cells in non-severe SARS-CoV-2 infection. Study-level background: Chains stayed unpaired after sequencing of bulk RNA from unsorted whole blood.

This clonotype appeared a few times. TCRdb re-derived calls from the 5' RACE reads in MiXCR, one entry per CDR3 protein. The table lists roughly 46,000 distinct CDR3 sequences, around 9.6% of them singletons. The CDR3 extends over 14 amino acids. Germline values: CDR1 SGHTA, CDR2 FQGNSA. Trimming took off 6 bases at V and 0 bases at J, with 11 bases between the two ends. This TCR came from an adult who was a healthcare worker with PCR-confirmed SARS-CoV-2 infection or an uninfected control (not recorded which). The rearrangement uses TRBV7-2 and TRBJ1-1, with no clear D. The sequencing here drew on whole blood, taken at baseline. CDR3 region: CASSPYTLNTEAFF. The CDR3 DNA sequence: TGTGCCAGCAGTCCCTACACCTTGAACACTGAAGCTTTCTTT.